This TCR beta chain was captured in a study of CD8+ T cells in alopecia areata. Notes on the study in general: Normal scalp showed lower clonality than lesional scalp, especially alopecia totalis/universalis.

PBMCs were stained for CD3, CD4 and CD8, and CD4+ and CD8+ T cells were sorted. Isolated RNA was reverse transcribed into cDNA used as the sequencing template. Profiling relied on immunoSEQ multiplex PCR, and the TCRdb table lists in-frame clones only, not all of them. The sample shows 200,000 to 250,000 clones, roughly three fifths of them seen only once. The V and J ends lost 0 bases and 8 bases respectively, with 13 bases between them. Germline CDR1 reads GTSNPN; CDR2 reads SVGIG (reference sequence). This CDR3 region has 14 residues. Note on this clone: Its antigen is unidentified.

This chain connects TRBV30 to TRBJ1-4; D not certain. The clonotype originates from a human donor in good health. Material: CD8+ T cells sorted from blood. CDR3 bases: TGTGCCTGGAGTGTAGAAGGGCCCGAGGAAAAACTGTTTTTT. This codes for CAWSVEGPEEKLFF.